Each of the 9 T cell receptor beta chains below was sequenced from the same sample in a study of blood T cell repertoires in COVID-19. Sequencing was performed with immunoSEQ multiplex PCR; in TCRdb, only in-frame clones are kept and a portion is missing. The table includes roughly 170,000 clones, about 84% detected once. Sequenced material: PBMCs or T cells enriched from blood (not recorded which). All receptors come from a woman in her 40s with acute COVID-19.

The V gene is TRBV7-2, the J gene TRBJ1-1, with D maybe TRBD1 (6 bases). The CDR3 covers 14 residues. V was clipped by 3 bases and J by 0 bases, with 8 bases between them. Germline loops: CDR1 SGHTA, CDR2 FQGNSA. DNA for the CDR3: TGTGCCAGCAGCTTCGGGGGGCTGAACACTGAAGCTTTCTTT. It codes for CASSFGGLNTEAFF.

V and J are TRBV10-3 and TRBJ2-2; 7 bases fit TRBD2. Germline assignment: CDR1 ENHRY and CDR2 SYGVKD. The CDR3 loop spans 14 amino acids. Trimming removed 7 bases from V and 1 base from J; junction bases left unmatched: 3. The CDR3 bases are TGTGCCATCATGGAGCGGGAGAACACCGGGGAGCTGTTTTTT. As protein: CAIMERENTGELFF.

This clone was seen only a few times. This chain links TRBV6-5 with TRBJ2-7; possibly TRBD1 for D (5 bases). From germline, CDR1 is MNHEY and CDR2 SVGAGI. The ends were cut back, 2 bases at V and 7 bases at J, with 15 bases in the middle. This CDR3 has 14 residues. CDR3 sequence reads: CASSYEAGFREQYF. For the CDR3, the DNA is TGTGCCAGCAGTTACGAGGCAGGGTTCAGGGAGCAGTACTTC.

This clone was detected only once. The chain uses TRBV6-5 and TRBJ1-2, with 9 bases matching TRBD1. Germline CDR1 is MNHEY and CDR2 is SVGAGI. CDR3 length: 14 residues. V shed 6 bases, J shed 3 bases, and the junction held 5 bases outside the gene matches. The CDR3 DNA follows: TGTGCCAGCAGCCGACAGGGGGAATACTATGGCTACACCTTC. Translation: CASSRQGEYYGYTF.

The chain joins TRBV6-5 to TRBJ2-7, with D possibly being TRBD2 (5 bases). Germline assignment: CDR1 MNHEY and CDR2 SVGAGI. The CDR3 length is 15 residues. Trimming took off 6 bases at V and 0 bases at J, with 15 bases between the two ends. The CDR3 DNA follows: TGTGCCAGCAGGTTAGACTACTCTTTCTCCTACGAGCAGTACGTC. Residues: CASRLDYSFSYEQYV.

The gene calls are TRBV25-1 and TRBJ2-1; 10 nucleotides agree with TRBD2. The CDR3 totals 13 residues. J lost 7 bases, V lost 9 bases, and 6 bases had no gene match. Germline-derived CDR1 and CDR2 are MGHDK and SYGVNS. As DNA, the CDR3 is TGTGCCAGTAGCGGGAGGAGCGGAAATGAGCAGTTCTTC. It yields the protein CASSGRSGNEQFF.

This clone was detected many times. Distinct nucleotide sequences in the sample also encode this CDR3. The chain joins TRBV7-9 to TRBJ2-1; TRBD2 is a possible D gene (6 bases). Trimming shortened V by 2 bases and J by 4 bases, and 12 bases separated the two germline ends. This CDR3 has 15 residues. CDR1 and CDR2 (germline): SEHNR, FQNEAQ (reference sequence). The CDR3 DNA sequence: TGTGCCAGCAGCTTAAGCCGGGGGACGTACAATGAGCAGTTCTTC. Translated, it gives CASSLSRGTYNEQFF.

This clone has a handful of counts. This chain links TRBV20-1 with TRBJ1-5; D unclear. Germline assignment: CDR1 DFQATT and CDR2 SNEGSKA (reference sequence). The CDR3 runs to 14 residues. V gave up 3 bases and J gave up 2 bases, with 11 bases separating them. CDR3 sequence: CSASPPEGNQPQHF. CDR3 sequence (DNA): TGCAGTGCTAGTCCGCCCGAGGGCAATCAGCCCCAGCATTTT.

This clone is a singleton in its sample. The chain uses TRBV30 and TRBJ1-4; 7 nucleotides line up with TRBD1. The germline V gene has CDR1 GTSNPN and CDR2 SVGIG (reference sequence). V lost 3 bases to trimming and J lost 11 bases; unmatched junction nucleotides: 12. The CDR3 sequence is 14 residues long. The CDR3 sequence is CAWSERQGFEKLFF. The CDR3 DNA is TGTGCCTGGAGCGAGAGACAGGGATTCGAGAAACTGTTTTTT.